The T cell receptor (beta chain) under discussion was sequenced for a study of blood T cells in healthy people across ages. Study-wide points: A greater number of naive CD4+ cells and higher diversity distinguished long-lived donors from aged donors.

For the second PCR, which ran for about 6 to 12 cycles, a sample-barcoded 5' primer and a J-beta primer mix were used. TCRdb independently ran MiXCR on the 5' RACE reads; one entry per CDR3 protein. The sample gives hundreds of thousands of distinct CDR3 sequences, approximately 30% of which show up once; 15% to 18% is in the top ten. This CDR3 has 15 residues. V shed 4 bases, J shed 4 bases, and the junction held 2 bases outside the gene matches. Germline V gene data show CDR1 as MNHEY and CDR2 as SMNVEV (reference sequence). Each individual donor underwent a draw of around 9.8 milliliters of peripheral blood. Isolation per sample recovered at least 6 million PBMCs. This clonotype has more than one count but fewer than ten. Its antigen is still unknown.

The sample comprised blood. This chain connects TRBV27 to TRBJ2-2, with TRBD1 matching over 11 bases. This TCR derives from a woman older than 75 in good health. The DNA of the CDR3 is TGTGCCAGCAGTTGGGACAGGGGGACCACCGGGGAGCTGTTTTTT. Residues: CASSWDRGTTGELFF.